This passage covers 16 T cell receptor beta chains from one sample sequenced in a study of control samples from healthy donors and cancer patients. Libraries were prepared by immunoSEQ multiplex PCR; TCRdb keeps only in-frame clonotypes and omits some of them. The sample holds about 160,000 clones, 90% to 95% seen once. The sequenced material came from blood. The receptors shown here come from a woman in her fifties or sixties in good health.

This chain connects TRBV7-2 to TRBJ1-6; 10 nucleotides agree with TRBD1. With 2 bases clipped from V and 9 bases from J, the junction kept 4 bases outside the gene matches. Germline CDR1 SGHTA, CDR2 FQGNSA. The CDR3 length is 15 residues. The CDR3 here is CASSLSGQGVSPLHF. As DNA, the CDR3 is TGTGCCAGCAGCTTATCTGGACAGGGGGTTTCACCCCTCCACTTT.

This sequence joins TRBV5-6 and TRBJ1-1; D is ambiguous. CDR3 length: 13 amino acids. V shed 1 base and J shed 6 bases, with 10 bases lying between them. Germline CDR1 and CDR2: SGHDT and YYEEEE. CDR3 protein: CASSLSLGAEAFF. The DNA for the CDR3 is TGTGCCAGCAGCTTGTCACTAGGCGCTGAAGCTTTCTTT.

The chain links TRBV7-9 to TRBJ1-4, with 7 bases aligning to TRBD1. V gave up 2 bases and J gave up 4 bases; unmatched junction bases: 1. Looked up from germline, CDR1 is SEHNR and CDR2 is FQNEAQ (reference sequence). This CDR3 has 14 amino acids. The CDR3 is CASSLQGGNEKLFF. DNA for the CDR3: TGTGCCAGCAGCTTACAGGGGGGTAATGAAAAACTGTTTTTT. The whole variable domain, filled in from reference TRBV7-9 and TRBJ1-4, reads DTGVSQNPRHKITKRGQNVTFRCDPISEHNRLYWYRQTLGQGPEFLTYFQNEAQLEKSRLLSDRFSAERPKGSFSTLEIQRTEQGDSAMYLCASSLQGGNEKLFFGSGTQLSVL.

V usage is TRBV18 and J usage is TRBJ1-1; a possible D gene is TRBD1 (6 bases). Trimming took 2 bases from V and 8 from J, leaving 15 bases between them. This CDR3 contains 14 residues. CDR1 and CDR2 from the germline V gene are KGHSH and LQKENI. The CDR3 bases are TGTGCCAGCTCACCAGAGGCAGGGGACATCGAAGCTTTCTTT. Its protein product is CASSPEAGDIEAFF.

The DNA for the CDR3 is TGTGCCAGCTCACCAAACTCCCCGAGCTCTGGGGCCAACGTCCTGACTTTC. The encoded protein is CASSPNSPSSGANVLTF. The chain is built from TRBV18 and TRBJ2-6; no definite D call. Trimming pared 2 bases from V and 0 bases from J, leaving 11 bases between. Per the germline V gene, CDR1 is KGHSH and CDR2 is LQKENI. The CDR3 has 17 residues. Full variable domain (rest looked up from reference TRBV18 and TRBJ2-6): NAGVMQNPRHLVRRRGQEARLRCSPMKGHSHVYWYRQLPEEGLKFMVYLQKENIIDESGMPKERFSAEFPKEGPSILRIQQVVRGDSAAYFCASSPNSPSSGANVLTFGAGSRLTVL.

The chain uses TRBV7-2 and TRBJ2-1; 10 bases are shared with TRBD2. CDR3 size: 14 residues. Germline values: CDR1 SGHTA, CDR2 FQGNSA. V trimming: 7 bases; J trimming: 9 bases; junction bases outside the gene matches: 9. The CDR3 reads CASTGQRGGGEQFF. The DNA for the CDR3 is TGTGCCAGCACCGGCCAGCGGGGGGGCGGTGAGCAGTTCTTC.

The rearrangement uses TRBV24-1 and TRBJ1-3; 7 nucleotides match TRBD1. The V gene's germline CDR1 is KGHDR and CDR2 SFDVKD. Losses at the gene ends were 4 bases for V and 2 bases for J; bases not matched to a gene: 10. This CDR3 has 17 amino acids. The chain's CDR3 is CATSDPDLTGTGNTIYF. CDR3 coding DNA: TGTGCCACCAGTGACCCTGATCTGACAGGGACTGGAAACACCATATATTTT.

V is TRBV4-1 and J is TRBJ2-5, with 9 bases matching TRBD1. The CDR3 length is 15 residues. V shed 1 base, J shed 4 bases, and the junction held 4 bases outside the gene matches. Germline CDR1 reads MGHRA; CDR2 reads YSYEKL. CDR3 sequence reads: CASSQAGQGGETQYF. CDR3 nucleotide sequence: TGCGCCAGCAGCCAAGCGGGACAGGGTGGAGAGACCCAGTACTTC.

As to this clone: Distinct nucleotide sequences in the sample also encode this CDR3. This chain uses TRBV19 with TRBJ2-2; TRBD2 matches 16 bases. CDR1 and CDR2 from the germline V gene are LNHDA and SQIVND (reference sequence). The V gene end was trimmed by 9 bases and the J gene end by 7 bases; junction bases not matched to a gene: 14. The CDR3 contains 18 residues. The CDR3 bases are TGTGCCAGCGCAACGGGACTAGCGGGGGGGCATGGACGCGGGGAGCTGTTTTTT. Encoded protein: CASATGLAGGHGRGELFF.

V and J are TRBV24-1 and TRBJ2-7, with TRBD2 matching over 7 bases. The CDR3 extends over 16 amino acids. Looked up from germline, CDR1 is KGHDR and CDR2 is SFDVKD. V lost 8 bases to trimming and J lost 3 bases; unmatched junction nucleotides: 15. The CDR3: CATTYLPGGGDYEQYF. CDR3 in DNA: TGTGCCACCACTTACCTCCCAGGCGGGGGAGACTACGAGCAGTACTTC.

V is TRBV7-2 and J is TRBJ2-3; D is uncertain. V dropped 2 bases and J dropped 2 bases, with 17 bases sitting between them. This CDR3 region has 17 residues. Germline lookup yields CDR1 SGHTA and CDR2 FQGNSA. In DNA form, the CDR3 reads TGTGCCAGCAGCTTATTTCGGCTAGTCCCAACCACAGATACGCAGTATTTT. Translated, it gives CASSLFRLVPTTDTQYF.

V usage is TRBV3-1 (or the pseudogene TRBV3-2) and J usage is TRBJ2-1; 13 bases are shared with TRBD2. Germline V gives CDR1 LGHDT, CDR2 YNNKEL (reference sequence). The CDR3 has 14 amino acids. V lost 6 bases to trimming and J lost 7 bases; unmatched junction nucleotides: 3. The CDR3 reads CASRLAGGPNEQFF. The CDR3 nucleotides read TGTGCCAGCAGACTAGCGGGGGGGCCAAATGAGCAGTTCTTC.

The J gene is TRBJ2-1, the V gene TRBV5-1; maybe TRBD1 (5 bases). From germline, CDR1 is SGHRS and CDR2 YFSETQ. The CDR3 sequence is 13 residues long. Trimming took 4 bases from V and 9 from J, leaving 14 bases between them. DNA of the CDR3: TGCGCCAGCAGCCCAGCTTGGGGCACTGAGCAGTTCTTC. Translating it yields CASSPAWGTEQFF.

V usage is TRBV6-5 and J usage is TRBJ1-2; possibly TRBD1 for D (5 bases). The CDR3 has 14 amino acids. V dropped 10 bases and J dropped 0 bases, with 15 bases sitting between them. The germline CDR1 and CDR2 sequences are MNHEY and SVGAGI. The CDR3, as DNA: TGTGCCAATTGTCGGTGGGGGTCTAACTATGGCTACACCTTC. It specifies CANCRWGSNYGYTF.

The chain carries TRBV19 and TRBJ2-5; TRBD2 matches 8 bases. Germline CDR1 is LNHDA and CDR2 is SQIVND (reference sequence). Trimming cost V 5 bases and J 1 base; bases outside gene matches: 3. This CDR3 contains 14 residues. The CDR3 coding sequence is TGTGCCAGTAGTCCCGGACTAGCCCAAGAGACCCAGTACTTC. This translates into CASSPGLAQETQYF.

The CDR3 is CASSFPSSGRSSYNEQFF. The CDR3 DNA sequence: TGTGCCAGCAGTTTCCCATCTAGCGGGAGAAGCTCCTACAATGAGCAGTTCTTC. V gene TRBV27 combines with J gene TRBJ2-1; TRBD2 agrees at 10 bases. The ends lost 3 bases at V and 0 bases at J; junction bases unmatched: 8. The CDR3 runs to 18 residues. CDR1 MNHEY and CDR2 SMNVEV come from the germline V gene (reference sequence).